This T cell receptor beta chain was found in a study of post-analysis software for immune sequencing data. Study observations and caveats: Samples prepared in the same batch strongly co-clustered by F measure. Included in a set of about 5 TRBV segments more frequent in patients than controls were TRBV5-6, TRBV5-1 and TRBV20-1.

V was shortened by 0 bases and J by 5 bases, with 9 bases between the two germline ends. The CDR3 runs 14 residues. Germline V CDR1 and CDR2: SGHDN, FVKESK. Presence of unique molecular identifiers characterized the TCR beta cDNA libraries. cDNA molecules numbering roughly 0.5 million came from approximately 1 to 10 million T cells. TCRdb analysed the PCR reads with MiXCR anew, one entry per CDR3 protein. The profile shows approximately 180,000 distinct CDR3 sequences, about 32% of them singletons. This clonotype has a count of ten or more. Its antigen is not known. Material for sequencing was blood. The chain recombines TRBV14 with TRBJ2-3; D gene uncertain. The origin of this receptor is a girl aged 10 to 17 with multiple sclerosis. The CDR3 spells CASSQEWGKDTQYF. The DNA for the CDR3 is TGTGCCAGCAGCCAAGAATGGGGAAAAGATACGCAGTATTTT. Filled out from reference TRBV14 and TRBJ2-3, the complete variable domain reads EAGVTQFPSHSVIEKGQTVTLRCDPISGHDNLYWYRRVMGKEIKFLLHFVKESKQDESGMPNNRFLAERTGGTYSTLKVQPAELEDSGVYFCASSQEWGKDTQYFGPGTRLTVL.